This passage covers 6 T cell receptor beta chains from one sample sequenced in a study of T cells in localized non-small cell lung cancer. Assay used: immunoSEQ multiplex PCR; TCRdb lists only in-frame clones, some missing. The data contain a few thousand clones, 25% to 35% of them singletons. The specimen was lung tumor tissue, collected before any cancer treatment. These TCRs come from a woman aged 40-70 years with stage III lung adenocarcinoma.

The chain joins TRBV18 to TRBJ2-7; tentatively, D is TRBD1 or TRBD2 (5 bases each). CDR1 KGHSH and CDR2 LQKENI come from the germline V gene. The CDR3 spans 14 residues. V lost 6 bases and J 2 bases, leaving 14 bases between the germline ends. Here the CDR3 DNA reads TGTGCCAGCTCTCACCGGGACCAGACCTACGAGCAGTACTTC. Amino acids: CASSHRDQTYEQYF. Variable domain in full (rest from reference TRBV18 and TRBJ2-7): NAGVMQNPRHLVRRRGQEARLRCSPMKGHSHVYWYRQLPEEGLKFMVYLQKENIIDESGMPKERFSAEFPKEGPSILRIQQVVRGDSAAYFCASSHRDQTYEQYFGPGTRLTVT.

The V and J genes are TRBV4-1 and TRBJ1-2; TRBD1 matches at 8 bases. Germline V gene data show CDR1 as MGHRA and CDR2 as YSYEKL. Germline trimming cut 4 bases from V and 5 bases from J; bases unmatched to any gene: 6. The length of the CDR3 is 14 residues. Here the CDR3 reads CASSLGTGAYGYTF. The CDR3 DNA reads TGCGCCAGCAGCCTAGGGACAGGTGCTTATGGCTACACCTTC.

This clone has just a few counts. The genes are TRBV15 and TRBJ2-3; TRBD1 matches 9 bases. The CDR3 is 14 residues long. Germline lookup yields CDR1 LNHNV and CDR2 YYDKDF (reference sequence). With V trimmed by 3 bases and J by 4 bases, 2 bases remained unmatched. The CDR3 DNA is TGTGCCACCAGCAGGACAGGGGGAGCAGATACGCAGTATTTT. Its translation is CATSRTGGADTQYF. Supplemented by reference TRBV15 and TRBJ2-3, the full variable domain reads DAMVIQNPRYQVTQFGKPVTLSCSQTLNHNVMYWYQQKSSQAPKLLFHYYDKDFNNEADTPDNFQSRRPNTSFCFLDIRSPGLGDTAMYLCATSRTGGADTQYFGPGTRLTVL.

This clone is medium-sized (0.01 to 0.1%) by share. The V call is TRBV9, the J call TRBJ1-5; D is uncertain. Germline V CDR1 and CDR2: SGDLS, YYNGEE. V was pared by 5 bases and J by 5 bases, with 14 bases between. CDR3 length: 14 residues. CDR3 nucleotides: TGTGCCAGCAGTGGGCGTAGTGGCGATCAGCCCCAGCATTTT. It is translated as CASSGRSGDQPQHF.

The genes are TRBV14 and TRBJ1-2; no definite D call. Germline CDR1 reads SGHDN; CDR2 reads FVKESK. The germline V and J ends were trimmed by 4 bases and 10 bases, with 19 bases remaining between them. The CDR3 is made up of 14 amino acids. The CDR3 here is CASSRRAQSTSYTF. The DNA for the CDR3 is TGTGCCAGCAGCCGAAGGGCTCAGAGCACTTCCTACACCTTC. The full variable domain, its missing parts supplied by reference TRBV14 and TRBJ1-2, is EAGVTQFPSHSVIEKGQTVTLRCDPISGHDNLYWYRRVMGKEIKFLLHFVKESKQDESGMPNNRFLAERTGGTYSTLKVQPAELEDSGVYFCASSRRAQSTSYTFGSGTRLTVV.

DNA of the CDR3: TGCGCCAGCAGTTCGGGACTAGCGGGAGAGATCACAGATACGCAGTATTTT. As protein: CASSSGLAGEITDTQYF. J is TRBJ2-3 and V is TRBV10-2; 14 nucleotides agree with TRBD2. Trimming removed 5 bases from V and 2 bases from J; junction bases left unmatched: 6. The CDR3 has 17 amino acids. The germline V gene encodes CDR1 WSHSY and CDR2 SAAADI.